What follows is one TCR beta chain and its context. Germline CDR1 SGHTS, CDR2 YDEGEE. Trimming cost V 1 base and J 6 bases, with 16 bases left between them. The CDR3 consists of 15 residues. This sample is drawn from a study of control samples from healthy donors and cancer patients. Libraries were prepared by immunoSEQ multiplex PCR; TCRdb keeps only in-frame clonotypes and omits some of them. The sample includes about 79,000 clones, over 85% of them seen just once. The specimen sequenced was PBMCs. This TCR derives from a woman in her thirties or forties with lung cancer. The chain combines TRBV5-8 with TRBJ1-2; perhaps TRBD1 as D (6 bases). The CDR3 DNA is TGTGCCAGCAGCTTGAGGGACATATCTCCGGATGGCTACACCTTC. This sequence encodes CASSLRDISPDGYTF. Together with reference TRBV5-8 and TRBJ1-2, the CDR3 gives the full variable domain: EAGVTQSPTHLIKTRGQQATLRCSPISGHTSVYWYQQALGLGLQFLLWYDEGEERNRGNFPPRFSGRQFPNYSSELNVNALELEDSALYLCASSLRDISPDGYTFGSGTRLTVV.